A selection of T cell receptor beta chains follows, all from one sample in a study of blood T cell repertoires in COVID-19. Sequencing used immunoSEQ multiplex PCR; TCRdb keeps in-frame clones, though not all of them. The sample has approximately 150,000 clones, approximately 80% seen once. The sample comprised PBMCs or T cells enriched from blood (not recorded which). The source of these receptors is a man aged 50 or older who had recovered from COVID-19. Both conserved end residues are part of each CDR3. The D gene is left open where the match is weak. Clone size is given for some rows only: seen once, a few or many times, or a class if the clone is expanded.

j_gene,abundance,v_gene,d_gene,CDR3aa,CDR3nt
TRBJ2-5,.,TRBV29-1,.,CSVEEVGETQYF,TGCAGCGTTGAAGAAGTTGGCGAGACCCAGTACTTC
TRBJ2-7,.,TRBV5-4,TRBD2,CASSQSAGGTYEQYF,TGTGCCAGCAGCCAGTCGGCGGGGGGTACCTACGAGCAGTACTTC
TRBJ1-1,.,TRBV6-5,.,CASSYSSPGSTEAFF,TGTGCCAGCAGTTACTCGAGTCCGGGGAGCACTGAAGCTTTCTTT
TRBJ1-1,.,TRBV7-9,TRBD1,CASSSTGATEAFF,TGTGCCAGCAGCTCTACAGGGGCCACTGAAGCTTTCTTT
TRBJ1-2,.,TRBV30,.,CAWSVYGAEGYTF,TGTGCCTGGAGTGTATATGGGGCGGAGGGCTACACCTTC
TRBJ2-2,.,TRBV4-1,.,CASSQVTMMVGGELFF,TGCGCCAGCAGCCAAGTCACGATGATGGTCGGCGGGGAGCTGTTTTTT
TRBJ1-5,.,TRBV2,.,CASSVDSNSNQPQHF,TGTGCCAGCAGTGTGGACAGTAATAGCAATCAGCCCCAGCATTTT
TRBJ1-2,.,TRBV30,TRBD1,CAWSRDSVGYTF,TGTGCCTGGAGCCGGGACAGCGTGGGCTACACCTTC
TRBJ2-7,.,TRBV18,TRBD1,CASSPPSRQGDEQYF,TGTGCCAGCTCACCACCATCGAGACAGGGAGACGAGCAGTACTTC
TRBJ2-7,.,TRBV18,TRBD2,CASSPTGRGGAEQYF,TGTGCCAGCTCACCAACGGGGCGGGGGGGCGCCGAGCAGTACTTC
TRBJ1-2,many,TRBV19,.,CASSLGTGEGYTF,TGTGCCAGTAGTCTCGGGACGGGGGAAGGCTACACCTTC
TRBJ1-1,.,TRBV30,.,CAWSDRWARVNTEAFF,TGTGCCTGGAGCGATCGATGGGCCAGGGTGAACACTGAAGCTTTCTTT
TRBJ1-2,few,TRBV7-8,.,CASRQDTTNYGYTF,TGTGCCAGCAGACAGGACACCACTAACTATGGCTACACCTTC
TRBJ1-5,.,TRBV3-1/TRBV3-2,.,CASSQDRAANQPQHF,TGTGCCAGCAGCCAAGACAGAGCGGCCAATCAGCCCCAGCATTTT
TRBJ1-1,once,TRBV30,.,CAWSMGLQNTEAFF,TGTGCCTGGAGTATGGGACTTCAGAACACTGAAGCTTTCTTT
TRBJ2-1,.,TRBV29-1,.,CSVEGAYEQFF,TGCAGCGTTGAGGGGGCCTATGAGCAGTTCTTC
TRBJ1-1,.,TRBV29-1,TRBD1,CSVETGVNTEAFF,TGCAGCGTTGAAACAGGGGTGAACACTGAAGCTTTCTTT
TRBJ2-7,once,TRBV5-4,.,CASSPQAGATYEQYF,TGTGCCAGCAGCCCCCAGGCGGGGGCTACCTACGAGCAGTACTTC
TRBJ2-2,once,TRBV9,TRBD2,CASTVRGGPTGELFF,TGTGCCAGCACGGTGCGGGGGGGCCCCACCGGGGAGCTGTTTTTT
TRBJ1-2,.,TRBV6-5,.,CASSSGYGYTF,TGTGCCAGCAGTTCAGGCTATGGCTACACCTTC
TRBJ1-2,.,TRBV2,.,CASRYGSANTNYGYTF,TGTGCCAGCAGGTACGGCAGCGCGAACACTAACTATGGCTACACCTTC
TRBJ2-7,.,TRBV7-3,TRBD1,CASSYPGTDEQYF,TGTGCCAGCAGCTACCCCGGGACAGACGAGCAGTACTTC
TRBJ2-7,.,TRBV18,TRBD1,CASHSTGAVSYEQYF,TGTGCCAGCCACTCGACAGGGGCTGTCTCCTACGAGCAGTACTTC
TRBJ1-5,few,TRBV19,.,CASSASRVIHNQPQHF,TGTGCCAGTAGTGCAAGTCGGGTAATCCACAATCAGCCCCAGCATTTT
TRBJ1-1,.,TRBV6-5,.,CASSPRGNTEAFF,TGTGCCAGCAGTCCCCGAGGGAACACTGAAGCTTTCTTT
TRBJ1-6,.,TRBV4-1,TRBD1,CASSLRQGQAPLHF,TGCGCCAGCAGTCTTAGACAGGGACAGGCACCCCTCCACTTT
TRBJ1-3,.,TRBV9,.,CASSVPGAGNTIYF,TGTGCCAGCAGCGTACCAGGGGCTGGAAACACCATATATTTT
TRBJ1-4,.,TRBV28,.,CASSLTTSIEKLFF,TGTGCCAGCAGTTTAACGACAAGTATTGAAAAACTGTTTTTT
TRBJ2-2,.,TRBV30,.,CAWSVLGGPNTGELFF,TGTGCCTGGAGTGTACTAGGGGGACCGAACACCGGGGAGCTGTTTTTT
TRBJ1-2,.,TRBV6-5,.,CASRNTGLGVYGYTF,TGTGCCAGCAGGAATACAGGGCTGGGAGTCTATGGCTACACCTTC
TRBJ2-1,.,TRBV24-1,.,CATSDVRGHEQFF,TGTGCCACCAGTGATGTTCGGGGTCATGAGCAGTTCTTC
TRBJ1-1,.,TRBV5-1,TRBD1,CASSPGQGARPNTEAFF,TGCGCCAGCAGCCCGGGACAGGGAGCACGGCCGAACACTGAAGCTTTCTTT
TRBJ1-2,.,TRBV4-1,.,CASSQDRNNYGYTF,TGCGCCAGCAGCCAAGATAGAAATAACTATGGCTACACCTTC
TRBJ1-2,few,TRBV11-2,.,CASSLDPGVYGYTF,TGTGCCAGCAGCTTAGATCCGGGTGTCTATGGCTACACCTTC
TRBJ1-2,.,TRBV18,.,CASSPDRDYGYTF,TGTGCCAGCTCACCAGACAGAGACTATGGCTACACCTTC
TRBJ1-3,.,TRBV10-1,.,CASSEKGSGNTIYF,TGCGCCAGCAGTGAGAAGGGGTCTGGAAACACCATATATTTT
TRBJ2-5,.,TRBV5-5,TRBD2,CASTLFAGGQVETQYF,TGTGCCAGCACCCTTTTTGCGGGGGGGCAGGTAGAGACCCAGTACTTC
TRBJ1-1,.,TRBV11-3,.,CASSSAGGTTEAFF,TGTGCCAGCAGCTCGGCGGGAGGGACCACTGAAGCTTTCTTT
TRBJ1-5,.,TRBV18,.,CASSPQQVLEPQHF,TGTGCCAGCTCACCGCAGCAGGTACTTGAGCCCCAGCATTTT
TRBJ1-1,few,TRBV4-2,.,CASSLEDSNTEAFF,TGTGCCAGCAGCCTAGAAGACAGCAACACTGAAGCTTTCTTT
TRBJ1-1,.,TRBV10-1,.,CASSESSVGRGTFF,.
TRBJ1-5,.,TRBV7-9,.,CASSLGHVNQPQHF,TGTGCCAGCAGCTTAGGGCACGTCAATCAGCCCCAGCATTTT
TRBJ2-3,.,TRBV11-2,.,CASSLDRGNTDTQYF,TGTGCCAGCAGCTTAGACCGGGGAAACACAGATACGCAGTATTTT
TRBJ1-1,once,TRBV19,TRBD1,CASSAGTVGTTEAFF,TGTGCCAGTAGTGCTGGGACAGTTGGGACGACTGAAGCTTTCTTT
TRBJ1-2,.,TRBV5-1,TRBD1,CASSWGQGRGYTF,TGCGCCAGCAGCTGGGGACAGGGACGAGGCTACACCTTC
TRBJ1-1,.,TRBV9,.,CASSVYRADTEAFF,TGTGCCAGCAGCGTTTACAGGGCGGACACTGAAGCTTTCTTT
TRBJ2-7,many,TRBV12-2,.,CASRLEPTSLTYYEQYF,TGTGCAAGTCGCTTAGAGCCAACTAGCTTAACCTACTACGAGCAGTACTTC
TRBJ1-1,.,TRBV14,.,CASSQVGETEAFF,TGTGCCAGCAGCCAAGTCGGGGAAACTGAAGCTTTCTTT
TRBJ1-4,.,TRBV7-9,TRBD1,CASSQEAGTGTEKLFF,TGTGCCAGCAGCCAAGAAGCCGGGACAGGGACTGAAAAACTGTTTTTT
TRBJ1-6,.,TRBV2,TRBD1,CATKGTGSSYNSPLHF,TGTGCCACCAAAGGGACAGGGAGCTCCTATAATTCACCCCTCCACTTT
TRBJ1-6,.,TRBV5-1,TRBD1,CASSLAQGQGSSPLHF,TGCGCCAGCAGCTTGGCGCAGGGACAGGGTAGCTCACCCCTCCACTTT
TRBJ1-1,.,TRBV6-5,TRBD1,CASRRQGDEAFF,TGTGCCAGCAGAAGACAGGGGGATGAAGCTTTCTTT
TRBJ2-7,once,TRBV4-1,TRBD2,CASSQDPLAGAPYEQYF,TGCGCCAGCAGCCAAGACCCACTAGCGGGGGCCCCCTACGAGCAGTACTTC